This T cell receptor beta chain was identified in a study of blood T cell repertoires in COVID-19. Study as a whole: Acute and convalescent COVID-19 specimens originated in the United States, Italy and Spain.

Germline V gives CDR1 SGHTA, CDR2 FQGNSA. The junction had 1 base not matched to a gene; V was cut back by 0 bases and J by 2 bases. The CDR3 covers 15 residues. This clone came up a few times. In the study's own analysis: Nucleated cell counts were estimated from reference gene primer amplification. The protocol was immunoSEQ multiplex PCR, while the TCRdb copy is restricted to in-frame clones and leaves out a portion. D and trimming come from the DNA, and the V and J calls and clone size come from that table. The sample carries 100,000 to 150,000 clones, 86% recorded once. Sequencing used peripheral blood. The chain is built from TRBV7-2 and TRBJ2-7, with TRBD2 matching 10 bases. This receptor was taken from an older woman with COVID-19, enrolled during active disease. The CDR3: CASSLASGGTYEQYF. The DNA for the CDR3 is TGTGCCAGCAGCTTAGCTAGCGGGGGGACCTACGAGCAGTACTTC.